Listed here are 19 T cell receptor beta chains from one sample, sequenced in a study of prognosis after radiotherapy for stage I lung cancer. Genomic DNA yielded TCR beta CDR3, amplified by two-round multiplex PCR. The authors ran first-round PCR with primers specific to each TRBV and TRBJ gene. MiXCR, run by TCRdb on the multiplex PCR reads, gives a single entry per CDR3 protein. Among around 25,000 distinct CDR3 sequences listed, about 37% were seen once. Sequenced here: PBMCs, sampled before or after stereotactic body radiation therapy (not recorded which). These receptors were collected from a donor over 45 with non-small cell lung cancer.

This clonotype was found many times. V and J are TRBV7-9 and TRBJ1-1; 9 bases map to TRBD1. V shed 5 bases and J 3 bases; nucleotides not matched to a gene: 10. The germline CDR1 and CDR2 sequences are SEHNR and FQNEAQ (reference sequence). The CDR3 consists of 16 residues. CDR3 in DNA: TGTGCCAGCAGCCTGGGACAGGGAATGTGGGACACTGAAGCTTTCTTT. Translated, it gives CASSLGQGMWDTEAFF.

The chain carries TRBV12-3 or TRBV12-4 and TRBJ2-4; weak D call: TRBD2 (5 bases). Trimming stripped 1 base from V and 7 bases from J, with 8 bases between. There are 13 residues in the CDR3. CDR3 in amino acids: CASSLGGFNIQYF. DNA of the CDR3: TGTGCCAGCAGTTTAGGAGGGTTTAACATTCAGTACTTC.

This clonotype was seen repeatedly, ten times or more. The chain uses TRBV4-2 and TRBJ1-5; D unresolved. CDR3 length: 15 residues. V dropped 0 bases and J dropped 1 base, with 7 bases sitting between them. The germline V gene has CDR1 LGHNA and CDR2 YNFKEQ. The CDR3 bases are TGTGCCAGCAGCCAAGAAGTAGGGAGCAATCAGCCCCAGCATTTT. Translation: CASSQEVGSNQPQHF.

As regards this clonotype: A single base separates this from a much larger clone, so it may be a read error. The V call is TRBV18, the J call TRBJ1-3; D gene ambiguous. Germline V CDR1 and CDR2: KGHSH, LQKENI. The CDR3 consists of 15 residues. Trimming shortened V by 6 bases and J by 1 base, and 13 bases separated the two germline ends. Here the CDR3 reads CASSKADSSGNTIYF. As DNA, the CDR3 is TGTGCCAGCTCTAAGGCAGACTCTTCTGGAAACACCATATATTTT.

The chain couples TRBV7-8 to TRBJ2-1; 8 bases fit TRBD1. Germline CDR1 is SGHVS and CDR2 is FQNEAQ. V was pared by 8 bases and J by 6 bases, with 9 bases of the junction left unmatched. There are 14 residues in the CDR3. Here the CDR3 DNA reads TGTGCCAGCGGAAAGGACAGGGCGACCAATGAGCAGTTCTTC. It is translated as CASGKDRATNEQFF.

This clonotype has a count of ten or more. V usage is TRBV12-3 or TRBV12-4 and J usage is TRBJ1-6, with a tentative D call TRBD1 (6 bases). The length of the CDR3 is 16 residues. Trimming took 6 bases from V and 10 from J, leaving 22 bases between them. DNA of the CDR3: TGTGCCAGCAGCCCAGGGGAAATGAGGGTAGGCTCACCCCTCCACTTT. This gives the protein CASSPGEMRVGSPLHF.

In this sample, this clonotype turned up many times. As DNA, the CDR3 is TGTGCCAGCAGCTTGTGGGAGGACACTGAAGCTTTCTTT. Amino acids: CASSLWEDTEAFF. The chain uses TRBV5-8 and TRBJ1-1, with unresolved D. Germline loops: CDR1 SGHTS, CDR2 YDEGEE. Trimming stripped 1 base from V and 3 bases from J, with 7 bases between. This CDR3 contains 13 residues.

Ten or more counts support this clonotype. The J gene is TRBJ2-7, the V gene TRBV28, with 7 bases identical to TRBD2. V gave up 7 bases and J gave up 5 bases; unmatched junction bases: 14. Per germline, CDR1 MDHEN and CDR2 SYDVKM. The CDR3 spans 15 residues. The CDR3 reads CASTPPGRALHEQYF. In DNA, the CDR3 is TGTGCCAGCACCCCGCCGGGGAGGGCGTTACACGAGCAGTACTTC.

This clonotype was detected many times. The chain joins TRBV27 to TRBJ2-6; 8 bases align to TRBD1. Per the germline V gene, CDR1 is MNHEY and CDR2 is SMNVEV (reference sequence). After removal of 6 bases from V and 0 bases from J, the junction contained 7 bases not matched to a gene. The CDR3 sequence is 17 residues long. The CDR3 region is CASRRSQGASGANVLTF. CDR3 coding DNA: TGTGCCAGCAGACGATCTCAGGGGGCCTCTGGGGCCAACGTCCTGACTTTC.

The chain is built from TRBV27 and TRBJ1-6, with D perhaps TRBD1 (5 bases). The V gene's germline CDR1 is MNHEY and CDR2 SMNVEV (reference sequence). The CDR3 is 13 residues long. V was cut by 4 bases and J by 13 bases, with 14 bases left in between. The CDR3 nucleotides are TGTGCCAGCAGTTCCCGCAGGGCTCTTCCCCTCCACTTT. It codes for CASSSRRALPLHF.

The J gene is TRBJ2-1, the V gene TRBV3-1; no reliable D call. Germline CDR1 is LGHDT and CDR2 is YNNKEL (reference sequence). The V gene lost 2 bases and the J gene lost 4 bases, with 3 bases spanning the gap. The CDR3 covers 12 residues. The chain's CDR3 is CASSQRYNEQFF. The CDR3 DNA is TGTGCCAGCAGCCAAAGATACAATGAGCAGTTCTTC.

This rearrangement joins TRBV6-2 or TRBV6-3 to TRBJ2-7, with TRBD1 matching over 7 bases. CDR3 length: 11 amino acids. Germline V gene lookup returns CDR1 MNHEY and CDR2 SVGEGT. With 8 bases clipped from V and 2 bases from J, the junction kept 0 bases outside the gene matches. CDR3 amino acids: CASGQAYEQYF. CDR3 bases: TGTGCCAGCGGACAGGCCTACGAGCAGTACTTC.

This clonotype occurred many times. The rearrangement joins TRBV7-7 to TRBJ2-3, with D maybe TRBD2 (5 bases). Trimming shortened V by 5 bases and J by 2 bases, and 14 bases separated the two germline ends. Germline assignment: CDR1 SSHAT and CDR2 FNYEAQ (reference sequence). The CDR3 length is 15 residues. This chain's CDR3 is CASSPLLGITDTQYF. The CDR3 bases are TGTGCCAGCAGCCCCTTACTAGGAATCACAGATACGCAGTATTTT.

Of note for this clonotype: Compared with germline, one end of the junction differs, possibly owing to a read error. V usage is TRBV7-7 and J usage is TRBJ2-2; 13 bases fit TRBD2. The CDR3 has 16 amino acids. The germline V gene has CDR1 SSHAT and CDR2 FNYEAQ (reference sequence). The CDR3 spells CASSSRLAGGNGELFF. CDR3 DNA sequence: TGTGCTAGCAGCTCGCGACTAGCGGGAGGAAACGGGGAGCTGTTTTTT.

For this clonotype: A much larger clone is a single base away; this may be a read error. The chain couples TRBV6-2 or TRBV6-3 to TRBJ2-7; D not certain. The CDR3 length is 14 residues. Trimming removed 6 bases at V and 1 base at J, with 13 bases between. The germline V gene encodes CDR1 MNHEY and CDR2 SVGEGT. This CDR3 reads CASSQRVFSYEQYF. Here the CDR3 DNA reads TGTGCCAGCAGCCAACGGGTTTTTTCCTACGAGCAGTACTTC.

This clonotype was counted once. V usage is TRBV5-1 and J usage is TRBJ1-2; TRBD1 matches at 7 bases. Germline lookup yields CDR1 SGHRS and CDR2 YFSETQ. V was clipped by 4 bases and J by 1 base; unmatched bases: 10. This CDR3 comprises 16 residues. CDR3 amino acids: CASSDRERIGNYGYTF. CDR3 DNA sequence: TGCGCCAGCAGCGACAGGGAAAGGATAGGTAACTATGGCTACACCTTC.

This sequence joins TRBV12-3 or TRBV12-4 and TRBJ2-2; D perhaps matches TRBD2 (5 bases). This CDR3 has 15 residues. With 7 bases removed from V and 4 bases from J, the gap between germline ends came to 16 bases. CDR3 DNA: TGTGCCAGCAAGCCGAGGGTTAGGGCCACCGGGGAGCTGTTTTTT. It encodes CASKPRVRATGELFF.

The V call is TRBV12-3 or TRBV12-4, the J call TRBJ1-1; D uncertain. Between the trimmed V and J ends, which lost 6 bases and 4 bases, there was a span of 18 bases. The CDR3 totals 15 residues. The CDR3 bases are TGTGCCAGCAGGATCCAATACCCGGCAAGCACTGAAGCTTTCTTT. Encoded protein: CASRIQYPASTEAFF.

In this sample, this clonotype turned up many times. The genes are TRBV7-9 and TRBJ1-1; D not resolved. This CDR3 has 12 amino acids. Per germline, CDR1 SEHNR and CDR2 FQNEAQ (reference sequence). V shed 2 bases and J shed 6 bases, with 7 bases lying between them. The CDR3 coding sequence is TGTGCCAGCAGCTTAAGCATTTCTGAAGCTTTCTTT. Protein: CASSLSISEAFF.